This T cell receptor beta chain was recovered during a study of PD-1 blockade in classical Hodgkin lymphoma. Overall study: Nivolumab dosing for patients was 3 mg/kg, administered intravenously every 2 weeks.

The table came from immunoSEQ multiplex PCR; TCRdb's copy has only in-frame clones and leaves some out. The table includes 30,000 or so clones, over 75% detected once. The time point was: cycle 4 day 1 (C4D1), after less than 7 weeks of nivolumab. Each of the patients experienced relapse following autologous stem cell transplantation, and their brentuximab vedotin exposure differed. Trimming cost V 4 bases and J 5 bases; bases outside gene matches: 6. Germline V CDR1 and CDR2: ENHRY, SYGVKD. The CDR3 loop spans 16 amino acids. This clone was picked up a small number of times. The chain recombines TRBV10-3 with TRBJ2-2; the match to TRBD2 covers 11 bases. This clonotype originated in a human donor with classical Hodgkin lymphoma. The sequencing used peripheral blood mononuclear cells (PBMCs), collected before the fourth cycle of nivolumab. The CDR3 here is CAISAGSGRGTGELFF. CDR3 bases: TGTGCCATCAGTGCCGGTAGCGGGAGGGGAACCGGGGAGCTGTTTTTT.